A single sample is the source of the 13 T cell receptor beta chains below, sequenced in a study of Graves' ophthalmopathy and Graves' hyperthyroidism. For repertoire sequencing, the TCR beta CDR3 regions were amplified from RNA transcripts. The first round was an RT-PCR with HTBI primers, and the second round was a multiplex PCR. MiXCR, run by TCRdb on the multiplex PCR reads, gives a single entry per CDR3 protein. The sample has over 150,000 distinct CDR3 sequences; under 40% are singletons. Sequencing was done on a sample of peripheral blood. The source is a woman between 35 and 50 years old with Graves' ophthalmopathy.

This rearrangement joins TRBV6-1 to TRBJ1-2; 7 bases fit TRBD1. The V gene end was trimmed by 6 bases and the J gene end by 3 bases; junction bases not matched to a gene: 10. The CDR3 has 15 residues. Germline loops: CDR1 MNHNS, CDR2 SASEGT. This chain's CDR3 is CASSPSGDRYYGYTF. CDR3 bases: TGTGCCAGCAGCCCAAGTGGGGACAGATACTATGGCTACACCTTC.

This chain links TRBV4-2 with TRBJ2-5, with D possibly TRBD2 on 6 matching bases. There are 16 residues in the CDR3. V gave up 1 base and J gave up 4 bases, with 16 bases separating them. In germline, CDR1 is LGHNA, CDR2 YNFKEQ. The CDR3 nucleotides read TGTGCCAGCAGCCAAGGGCAAGTTCGGGAGCGAGAGACCCAGTACTTC. This codes for CASSQGQVRERETQYF.

This clonotype showed up many times. The CDR3 does not close with the conserved phenylalanine or tryptophan, likely indicating a read error. V is TRBV20-1 and J is TRBJ2-5, with TRBD2 as a possible D gene (5 bases). The CDR3 is 12 residues long. Germline CDR1 and CDR2: DFQATT and SNEGSKA (reference sequence). V was pared by 5 bases and J by 5 bases, with 12 bases between. Written as DNA, the CDR3 is TGCAGTGCTCCACGGGGTGGGGAGACCCAGTACCTC. Translation gives CSAPRGGETQYL.

This clonotype was observed at least ten times. The rearrangement links TRBV6-5 to TRBJ1-2; D is uncertain. Germline V gives CDR1 MNHEY, CDR2 SVGAGI. V lost 0 bases, J lost 0 bases, and 8 bases lay in between. This CDR3 spans 15 amino acids. CDR3 sequence (DNA): TGTGCCAGCAGTTACTCGTGGACCGCTAACTATGGCTACACCTTC. Translation gives CASSYSWTANYGYTF.

This clonotype has a single count. The chain has TRBV12-3 or TRBV12-4 and TRBJ2-7; 7 positions match TRBD1. The CDR3 contains 15 residues. The V segment lost 5 bases and the J segment 2 bases; nucleotides outside the gene matches: 9. The CDR3 spells CASSPSGTATYEQYF. The CDR3, as DNA: TGTGCCAGCAGTCCTTCCGGGACAGCCACCTACGAGCAGTACTTC.

This clonotype was seen at least ten times. The J gene is TRBJ2-2, the V gene TRBV12-3 or TRBV12-4; possible D gene TRBD1, 6 bases. CDR3 length: 14 residues. V lost 7 bases, J lost 6 bases, and 15 bases lay in between. CDR3 amino acids: CASTGTLLAGELFF. The CDR3 DNA reads as TGTGCCAGCACCGGGACACTCTTGGCCGGGGAGCTGTTTTTT.

The chain employs TRBV7-2 and TRBJ2-5, with 8 bases identical to TRBD2. The CDR3 runs to 15 residues. The junction had 6 bases not matched to a gene; V was cut back by 1 base and J by 5 bases. Germline loops: CDR1 SGHTA, CDR2 FQGNSA. The CDR3 bases are TGTGCCAGCAGCTTAGTACAGCGGGAGATGGAGACCCAGTACTTC. This gives the protein CASSLVQREMETQYF.

There are many counts of this clonotype. The chain links TRBV7-2 to TRBJ1-2, with TRBD1 matching over 8 bases. Germline V gene lookup returns CDR1 SGHTA and CDR2 FQGNSA. This CDR3 comprises 15 residues. With 5 bases clipped from V and 4 bases from J, the junction kept 9 bases outside the gene matches. The CDR3 nucleotides read TGTGCCAGCAGCCGCCTAACAGGGGGTTCCTATGGCTACACCTTC. Translated: CASSRLTGGSYGYTF.

This clonotype was observed at least ten times. J is TRBJ1-2 and V is TRBV7-2, with a weak D call TRBD1 (5 bases). The V and J ends lost 9 bases and 4 bases respectively, with 21 bases between them. The germline CDR1 and CDR2 sequences are SGHTA and FQGNSA. CDR3 length: 15 amino acids. Here the CDR3 reads CASVLGGGRAYGYTF. The CDR3 DNA is TGTGCCAGTGTTCTTGGGGGGGGGAGGGCCTATGGCTACACCTTC.

V is TRBV6-2 or TRBV6-3 and J is TRBJ1-5; possible D gene TRBD1, 5 bases. V lost 0 bases and J lost 7, with 13 bases in between. The germline CDR1 and CDR2 sequences are MNHEY and SVGEGT. CDR3 size: 15 residues. The CDR3 DNA reads as TGTGCCAGCAGTTACTCGACCACCGGGACGCAGCCCCAGCATTTT. Translation: CASSYSTTGTQPQHF.

V and J are TRBV28 and TRBJ2-7; TRBD2 matches 11 bases. The CDR3 runs to 14 residues. V gave up 6 bases and J gave up 7 bases; unmatched junction bases: 8. Germline V gene data show CDR1 as MDHEN and CDR2 as SYDVKM. The CDR3 here is CASSPTSGSGEQYF. The CDR3 DNA reads as TGTGCCAGCAGCCCCACTAGCGGGAGTGGAGAGCAGTACTTC. Full variable domain (remainder filled in from reference TRBV28 and TRBJ2-7): DVKVTQSSRYLVKRTGEKVFLECVQDMDHENMFWYRQDPGLGLRLIYFSYDVKMKEKGDIPEGYSVSREKKERFSLILESASTNQTSMYLCASSPTSGSGEQYFGPGTRLTVT.

This clonotype was observed many times. This chain links TRBV6-5 with TRBJ1-2; maybe TRBD1 (6 bases). The germline V gene encodes CDR1 MNHEY and CDR2 SVGAGI. Trimming pared 2 bases from V and 8 bases from J, leaving 15 bases between. This CDR3 has 14 residues. The CDR3 DNA sequence: TGTGCCAGCAGTTACCGGGGGGCAGGGGACGGCTACACCTTC. Translation gives CASSYRGAGDGYTF.

This clonotype was observed many times. The chain joins TRBV12-3 or TRBV12-4 to TRBJ1-2; tentatively, D is TRBD1 (5 bases). This CDR3 is built from 15 residues. V dropped 1 base and J dropped 4 bases, with 13 bases sitting between them. The CDR3, as DNA: TGTGCCAGCAGTTTAGGGGGGTGGGGGACCTATGGCTACACCTTC. This encodes CASSLGGWGTYGYTF.